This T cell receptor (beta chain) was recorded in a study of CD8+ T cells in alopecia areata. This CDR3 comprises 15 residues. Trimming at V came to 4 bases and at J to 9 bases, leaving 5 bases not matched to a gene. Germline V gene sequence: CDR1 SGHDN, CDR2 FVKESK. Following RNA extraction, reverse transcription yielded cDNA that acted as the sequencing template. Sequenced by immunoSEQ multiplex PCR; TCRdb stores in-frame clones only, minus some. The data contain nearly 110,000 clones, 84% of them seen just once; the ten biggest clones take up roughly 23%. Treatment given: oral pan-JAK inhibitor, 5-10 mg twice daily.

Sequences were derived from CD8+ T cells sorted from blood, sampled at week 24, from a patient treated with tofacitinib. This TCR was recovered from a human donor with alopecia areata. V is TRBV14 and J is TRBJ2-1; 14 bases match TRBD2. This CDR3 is CASSPTSGGAVEQFF. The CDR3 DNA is TGTGCCAGCAGCCCGACTAGCGGGGGGGCCGTTGAGCAGTTCTTC.